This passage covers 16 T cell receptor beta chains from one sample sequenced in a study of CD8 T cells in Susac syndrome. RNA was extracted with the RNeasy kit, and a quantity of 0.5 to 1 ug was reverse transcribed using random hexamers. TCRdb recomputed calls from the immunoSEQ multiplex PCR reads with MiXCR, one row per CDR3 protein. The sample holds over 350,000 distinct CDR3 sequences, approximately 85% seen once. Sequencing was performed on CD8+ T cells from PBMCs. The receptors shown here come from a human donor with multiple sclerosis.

CDR3 in DNA: TGCGCCAGCAGCCTCATCTACACAGGAGACTCTAACTATGGCTACACCTTC. Translated: CASSLIYTGDSNYGYTF. The gene calls are TRBV4-1 and TRBJ1-2; perhaps TRBD1 as D (5 bases). Trimming removed 4 bases from V and 0 bases from J, with 18 bases in between. Per germline, CDR1 MGHRA and CDR2 YSYEKL. The CDR3 length is 17 residues.

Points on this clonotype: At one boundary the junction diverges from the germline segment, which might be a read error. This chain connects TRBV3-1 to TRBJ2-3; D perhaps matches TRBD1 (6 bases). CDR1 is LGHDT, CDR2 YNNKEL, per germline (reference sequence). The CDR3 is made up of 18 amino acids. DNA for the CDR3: TGTGCCAGCGGCCAAGAGGACAGCTCTGCGCCTAGCACAGATACGCAGTATTTT. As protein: CASGQEDSSAPSTDTQYF.

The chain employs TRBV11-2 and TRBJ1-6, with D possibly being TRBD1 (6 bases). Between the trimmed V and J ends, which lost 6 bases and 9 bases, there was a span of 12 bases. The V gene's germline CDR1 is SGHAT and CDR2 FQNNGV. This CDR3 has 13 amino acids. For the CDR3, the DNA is TGTGCCAGCAGTTATCCAGGGGCTTCACCCCTCCACTTT. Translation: CASSYPGASPLHF.

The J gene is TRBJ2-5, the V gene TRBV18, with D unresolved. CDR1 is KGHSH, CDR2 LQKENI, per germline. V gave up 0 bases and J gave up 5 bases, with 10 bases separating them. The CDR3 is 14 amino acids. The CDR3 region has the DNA TGTGCCAGCTCACCACCGTACATCCTCGAGACCCAGTACTTC. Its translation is CASSPPYILETQYF.

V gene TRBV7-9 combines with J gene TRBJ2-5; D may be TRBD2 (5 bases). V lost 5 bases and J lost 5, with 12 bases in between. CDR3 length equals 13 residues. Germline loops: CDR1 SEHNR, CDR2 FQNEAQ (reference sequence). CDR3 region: CASSLAGWETQYF. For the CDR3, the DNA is TGTGCCAGCAGCCTCGCGGGCTGGGAGACCCAGTACTTC. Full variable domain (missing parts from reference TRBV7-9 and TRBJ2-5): DTGVSQNPRHKITKRGQNVTFRCDPISEHNRLYWYRQTLGQGPEFLTYFQNEAQLEKSRLLSDRFSAERPKGSFSTLEIQRTEQGDSAMYLCASSLAGWETQYFGPGTRLLVL.

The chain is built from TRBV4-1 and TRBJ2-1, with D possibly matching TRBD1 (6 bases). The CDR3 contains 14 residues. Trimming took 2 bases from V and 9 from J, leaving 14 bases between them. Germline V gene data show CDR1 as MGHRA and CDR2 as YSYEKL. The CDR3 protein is CASSQNREVGEQFF. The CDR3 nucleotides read TGCGCCAGCAGCCAAAACAGGGAAGTAGGTGAGCAGTTCTTC.

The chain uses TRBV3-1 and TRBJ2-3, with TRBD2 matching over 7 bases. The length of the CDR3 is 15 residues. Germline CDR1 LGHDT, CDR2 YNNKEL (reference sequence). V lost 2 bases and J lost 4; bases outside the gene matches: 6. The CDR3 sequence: CASSQLREEPDTQYF. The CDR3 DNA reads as TGTGCCAGCAGCCAATTACGGGAGGAGCCAGATACGCAGTATTTT.

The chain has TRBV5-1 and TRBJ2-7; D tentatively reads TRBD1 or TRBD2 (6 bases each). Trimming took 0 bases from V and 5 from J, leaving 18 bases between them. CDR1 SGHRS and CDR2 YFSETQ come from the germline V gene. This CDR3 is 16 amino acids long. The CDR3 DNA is TGCGCCAGCAGCTTGGAGGGGGGCCGGATTTGGGACGAGCAGTACTTC. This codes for CASSLEGGRIWDEQYF.

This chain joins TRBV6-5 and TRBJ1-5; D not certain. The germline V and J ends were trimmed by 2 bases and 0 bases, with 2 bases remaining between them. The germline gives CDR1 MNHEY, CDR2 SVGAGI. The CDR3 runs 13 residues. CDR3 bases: TGTGCCAGCAGTTACGATAGCAATCAGCCCCAGCATTTT. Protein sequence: CASSYDSNQPQHF.

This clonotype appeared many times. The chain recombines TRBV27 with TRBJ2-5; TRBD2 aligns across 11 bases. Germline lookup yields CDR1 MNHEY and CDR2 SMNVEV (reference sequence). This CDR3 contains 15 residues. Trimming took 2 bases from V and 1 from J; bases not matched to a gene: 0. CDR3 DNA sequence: TGTGCCAGCAGTTTACTAGCGGGGGGCCAAGAGACCCAGTACTTC. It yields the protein CASSLLAGGQETQYF.

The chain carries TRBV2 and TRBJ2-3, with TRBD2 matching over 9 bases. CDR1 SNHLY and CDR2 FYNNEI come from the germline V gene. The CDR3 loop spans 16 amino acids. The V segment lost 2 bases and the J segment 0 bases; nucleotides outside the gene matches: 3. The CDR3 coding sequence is TGTGCCAGCAGTGAACGGCGGGAGGGTAGCACAGATACGCAGTATTTT. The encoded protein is CASSERREGSTDTQYF. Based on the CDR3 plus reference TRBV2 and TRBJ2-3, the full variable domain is EPEVTQTPSHQVTQMGQEVILRCVPISNHLYFYWYRQILGQKVEFLVSFYNNEISEKSEIFDDQFSVERPDGSNFTLKIRSTKLEDSAMYFCASSERREGSTDTQYFGPGTRLTVL.

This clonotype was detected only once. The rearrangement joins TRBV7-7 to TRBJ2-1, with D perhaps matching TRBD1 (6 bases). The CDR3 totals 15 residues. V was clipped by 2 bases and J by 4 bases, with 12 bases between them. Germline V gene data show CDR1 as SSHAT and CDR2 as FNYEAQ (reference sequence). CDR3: CASSLHRAMYNEQFF. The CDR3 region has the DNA TGTGCCAGCAGCTTACACAGGGCAATGTACAATGAGCAGTTCTTC. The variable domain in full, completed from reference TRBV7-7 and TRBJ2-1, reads GAGVSQSPRYKVTKRGQDVTLRCDPISSHATLYWYQQALGQGPEFLTYFNYEAQPDKSGLPSDRFSAERPEGSISTLTIQRTEQRDSAMYRCASSLHRAMYNEQFFGPGTRLTVL.

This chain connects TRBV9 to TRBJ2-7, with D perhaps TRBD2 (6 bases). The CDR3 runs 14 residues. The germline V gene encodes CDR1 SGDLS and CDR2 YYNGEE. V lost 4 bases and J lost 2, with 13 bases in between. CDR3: CASSPRGAAYEQYF. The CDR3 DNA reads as TGTGCCAGCAGCCCCCGCGGGGCTGCCTACGAGCAGTACTTC.

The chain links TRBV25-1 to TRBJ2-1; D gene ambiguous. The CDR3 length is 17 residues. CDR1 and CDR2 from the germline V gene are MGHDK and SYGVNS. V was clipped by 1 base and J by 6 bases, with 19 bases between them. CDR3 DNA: TGTGCCAGCAGTGAATCAGCAGGAGTGGGTATTGGCAATGAGCAGTTCTTC. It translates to CASSESAGVGIGNEQFF. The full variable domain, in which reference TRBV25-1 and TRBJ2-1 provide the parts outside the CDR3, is EADIYQTPRYLVIGTGKKITLECSQTMGHDKMYWYQQDPGMELHLIHYSYGVNSTEKGDLSSESTVSRIRTEHFPLTLESARPSHTSQYLCASSESAGVGIGNEQFFGPGTRLTVL.

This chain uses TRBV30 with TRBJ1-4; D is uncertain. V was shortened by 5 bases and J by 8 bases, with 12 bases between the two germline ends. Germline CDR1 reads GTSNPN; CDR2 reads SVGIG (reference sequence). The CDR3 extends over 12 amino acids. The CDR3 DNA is TGTGCCTGGTTAGGCACCGGCGAAAAACTGTTTTTT. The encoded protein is CAWLGTGEKLFF.

CDR3: CASSDAGTSGRGFGDTQYF. CDR3 DNA: TGTGCCAGCAGCGACGCCGGGACTAGCGGGAGGGGATTCGGGGATACGCAGTATTTT. This chain uses TRBV5-4 with TRBJ2-3; 16 bases are a match to TRBD2. This CDR3 region has 19 residues. Per the germline V gene, CDR1 is SGHNT and CDR2 is YYREEE (reference sequence). V was clipped by 4 bases and J by 6 bases; unmatched bases: 14.